The 3 T cell receptor beta chains given below trace back to one sample, sequenced in a study of regulatory T cells in long-lasting Graves disease. TCR beta libraries were built with iRepertoire HTBI primers and Arm-PCR of CDR3 regions. TCRdb ran MiXCR on the multiplex PCR reads and lists one entry per CDR3 protein. Of hundreds of thousands of distinct CDR3 sequences listed, roughly 15% were seen once; the top ten hold around 18%. Time point noted: newly diagnosed GD, antithyroid drugs for less than 3 months. RNA extracted from PBMCs served as the sequencing template. Another study also made use of these data, one on T cells in Graves' hyperthyroidism and ophthalmopathy.

The sample consisted of peripheral blood mononuclear cells (PBMCs), taken at new diagnosis, from a patient treated with antithyroid drugs. Receptors were obtained from a woman aged 30 to 39 with Graves disease.

This clonotype turned up a few times. The CDR3 nucleotides read TGCAGTGCTAGCAGGGACCCCTACGAGCAGTACTTC. It is translated as CSASRDPYEQYF. V gene TRBV20-1 combines with J gene TRBJ2-7; possibly TRBD1 or TRBD2 for D (5 bases each). Trimming removed 3 bases at V and 2 bases at J, with 8 bases between. Per the germline V gene, CDR1 is DFQATT and CDR2 is SNEGSKA (reference sequence). This CDR3 is 12 amino acids long.

The sample holds many counts of this clonotype. The chain combines TRBV11-1 with TRBJ2-7; unclear D gene. The V and J ends lost 8 bases and 3 bases respectively, with 17 bases between them. CDR1 and CDR2 from the germline V gene are SGHAT and FQDESV (reference sequence). The CDR3 length is 14 residues. CDR3: CASSPGGDGYEQYF. Written as DNA, the CDR3 is TGTGCCAGCTCTCCTGGCGGTGACGGCTACGAGCAGTACTTC.

This clonotype was seen many times. The genes are TRBV10-2 and TRBJ2-5, with D perhaps matching TRBD1 (5 bases). Trimming removed 3 bases at V and 7 bases at J, with 18 bases between. There are 15 residues in the CDR3. Germline V gene lookup returns CDR1 WSHSY and CDR2 SAAADI. Here the CDR3 DNA reads TGCGCCAGCAGTGATCAGGGTGCGATGTATGGGACCCAGTACTTC. Its translation: CASSDQGAMYGTQYF.